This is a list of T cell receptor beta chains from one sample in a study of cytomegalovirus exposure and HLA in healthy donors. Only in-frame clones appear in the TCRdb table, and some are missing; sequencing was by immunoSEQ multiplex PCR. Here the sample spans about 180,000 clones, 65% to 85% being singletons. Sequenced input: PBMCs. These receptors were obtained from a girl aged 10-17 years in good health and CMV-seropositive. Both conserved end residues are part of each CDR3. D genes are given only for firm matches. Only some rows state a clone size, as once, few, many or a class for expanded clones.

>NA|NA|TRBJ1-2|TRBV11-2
TGTGCCAGCAGCTTAGATCGACTCCTAGAAGCCGCGGGGGGCTATGGCTACACCTTC
CASSLDRLLEAAGGYGYTF
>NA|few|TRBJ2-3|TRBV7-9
TGTGCCGTTCTCCCTGCGGAGAGCACAGATACGCAGTATTTT
CAVLPAESTDTQYF
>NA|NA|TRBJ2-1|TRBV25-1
TGTGCCAGCAGTGGAGTAGCCGGCCGCCGGCTCGATGAGCAGTTCTTC
CASSGVAGRRLDEQFF
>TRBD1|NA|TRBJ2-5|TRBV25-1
TGTGCCAGCAGCACACAGGGGTTTAACCAAGAGACCCAGTACTTC
CASSTQGFNQETQYF
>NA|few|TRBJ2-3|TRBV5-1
TGCGCCAGCAGCTTGAAAATAAGGTTGCAGGGGAAGTCAGATACGCAGTATTTT
CASSLKIRLQGKSDTQYF
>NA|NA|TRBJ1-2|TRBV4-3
TGCGCCAGCAGCCAAGGGACAGCCTATGGCTACACCTTC
CASSQGTAYGYTF
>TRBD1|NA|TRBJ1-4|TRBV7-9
TGTGCCGGGAGACAGGGTGGGGAAAAACTGTTTTTT
CAGRQGGEKLFF
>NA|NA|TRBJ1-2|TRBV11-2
TGTGCCAGCAGCAGGGGGTCTAACTATGGCTACACCTTC
CASSRGSNYGYTF
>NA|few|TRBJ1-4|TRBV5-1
TGCGCCAGCAGGTCAAATGAAAAACTGTTTTTT
CASRSNEKLFF
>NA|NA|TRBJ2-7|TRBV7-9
TGTGCCAGCAGCCTCGGCGAGCGGGCAACTTACGAGCAGTACTTC
CASSLGERATYEQYF
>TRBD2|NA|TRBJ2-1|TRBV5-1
TGCGCCAGCAGCTTGGTGGGAGGGGTCTACAATGAGCAGTTCTTC
CASSLVGGVYNEQFF
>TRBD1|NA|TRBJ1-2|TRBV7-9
TGTGCCAGCAGCGACACGACAGGGGGGAATTCTAACTATGGCTACACCTTC
CASSDTTGGNSNYGYTF
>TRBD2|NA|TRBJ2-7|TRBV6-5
TGTGCCAGCAGTACCCCAAGCGGGAGTTTCCACGAGCAGTACTTC
CASSTPSGSFHEQYF
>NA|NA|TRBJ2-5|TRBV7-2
TGTGCCAGCAGCTTAGGTTATCGGACAGACCAAGAGACCCAGTACTTC
CASSLGYRTDQETQYF
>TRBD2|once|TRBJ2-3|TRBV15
TGTGCCACCAGCAGACTTAAAACCCCACTAGCGGGAGGGCCGGGTACGCAGTATTTT
CATSRLKTPLAGGPGTQYF
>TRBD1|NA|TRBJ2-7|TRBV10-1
TGCGCCAGCAGCGCAGGGACAGTACTCGCCGAGCAGTACTTC
CASSAGTVLAEQYF
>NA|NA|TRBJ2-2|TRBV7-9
TGTGCCAGCAGCTTATCCCCATGGACGGGATTGGGAACCGGGGAGCTGTTTTTT
CASSLSPWTGLGTGELFF
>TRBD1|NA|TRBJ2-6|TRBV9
TGTGCCAGCAGCGTAGCAGGGACAGTCCCCTCTGGGGCCAACGTCCTGACTTTC
CASSVAGTVPSGANVLTF
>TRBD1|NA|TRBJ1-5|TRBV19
TGTGCCAGTAGCACACAGGGGCGGCAGCCCCAGCATTTT
CASSTQGRQPQHF
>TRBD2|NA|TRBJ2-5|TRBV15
TGTGCCACCGATACCGGACTAGCGGGGCCCGATCGGACCCAGTACTTC
CATDTGLAGPDRTQYF
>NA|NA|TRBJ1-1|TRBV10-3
TGTGCCATCAGTACTATACAGGAGGAAGCTTTCTTT
CAISTIQEEAFF
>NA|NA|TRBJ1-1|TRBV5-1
TGCGCCAGCAGCTTTCCCTTGGGGGAGGCTAAGAACACTGAAGCTTTCTTT
CASSFPLGEAKNTEAFF
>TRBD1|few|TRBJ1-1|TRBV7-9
TGTGCCAGCAGCTTCGACAGGGCGTCGTCTGAAGCTTTCTTT
CASSFDRASSEAFF
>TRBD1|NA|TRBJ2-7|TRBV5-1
TGCGCCAGCAGCTCGAGGGGACAGGATGACGAGCAGTACTTC
CASSSRGQDDEQYF
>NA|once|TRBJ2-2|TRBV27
TGTGCCAGCAGTTTATCCGGCTACCAGCGAGGGGAGCTGTTTTTT
CASSLSGYQRGELFF
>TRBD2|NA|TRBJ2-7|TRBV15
TGTGCCACCAGCAGAGATAAGACTAGCGATCGCTACGAGCAGTACTTC
CATSRDKTSDRYEQYF
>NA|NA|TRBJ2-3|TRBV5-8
TGTGCCAGCAGCTTGGGTCCCAGGGGAGTAGATACGCAGTATTTT
CASSLGPRGVDTQYF
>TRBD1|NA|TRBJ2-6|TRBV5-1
TGCGCCAGCAGCTTGGTAGGGGACAGTGGCTCTGGGGCCAACGTCCTGACTTTC
CASSLVGDSGSGANVLTF
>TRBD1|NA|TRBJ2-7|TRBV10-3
TGTGCCATCAGTGATGAGGGGACAGGGAGGGCTTACGAGCAGTACTTC
CAISDEGTGRAYEQYF
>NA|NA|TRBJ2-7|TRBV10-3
TGTGCCATCACCCCGACAAGGCCCCAAGGGAGCTCCTACGAGCAGTACTTC
CAITPTRPQGSSYEQYF
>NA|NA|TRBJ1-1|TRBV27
TGTGCCAGCACCCCCCTTAATAACCCGTTCGGGGGGAGGAACACTGAAGCTTTCTTT
CASTPLNNPFGGRNTEAFF
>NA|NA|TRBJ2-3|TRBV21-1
TGTGCCAGCAGCGAAAAATTCGGGGGCCTAGCGGGATGGCTAGATACGCAGTATTTT
CASSEKFGGLAGWLDTQYF
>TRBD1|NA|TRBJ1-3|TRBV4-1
TGCGCCAGCAGCCGCGACAGGGGGCCTGGAAACACCATATATTTT
CASSRDRGPGNTIYF
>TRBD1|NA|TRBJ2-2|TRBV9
TGTGCCAGCAGCGTAGTTGGGACAGTTCTCGCCGGGGAGCTGTTTTTT
CASSVVGTVLAGELFF
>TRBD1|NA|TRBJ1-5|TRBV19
TGTGCCAGTAGTATAGGGACAGGGGGCCTGGGCAATCAGCCCCAGCATTTT
CASSIGTGGLGNQPQHF
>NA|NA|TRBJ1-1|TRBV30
TGTGCCTGGACCAGGGGCACTGAAGCTTTCTTT
CAWTRGTEAFF
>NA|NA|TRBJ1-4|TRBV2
TGTGCCAGCAGTGCGGGGGATGAAAAACTGTTTTTT
CASSAGDEKLFF
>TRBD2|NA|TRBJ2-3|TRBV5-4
TGTGCCAGCAGCCAATATCTAGCGGGGGGGATAGATACGCAGTATTTT
CASSQYLAGGIDTQYF
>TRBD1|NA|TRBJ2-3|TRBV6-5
TGTGCCAGCAGGCGACAGGGGTACACAGATACGCAGTATTTT
CASRRQGYTDTQYF
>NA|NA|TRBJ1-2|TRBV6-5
TGTGCCAGCAGTTACAGTGCGAACTATGGCTACACCTTC
CASSYSANYGYTF
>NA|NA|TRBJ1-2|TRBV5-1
TGCGCCAGCAGCTATTTGACAGTCGGAGTGGGTGGCTACACCTTC
CASSYLTVGVGGYTF
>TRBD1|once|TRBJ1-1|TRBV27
TGTGCCAGCAGTTTATACCCAGGGGGGAACACTGAAGCTTTCTTT
CASSLYPGGNTEAFF
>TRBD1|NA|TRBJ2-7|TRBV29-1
TGCAGCGTGGCCCCGACAGGGGGCTACGAGCAGTACTTC
CSVAPTGGYEQYF
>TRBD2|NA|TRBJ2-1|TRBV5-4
TGTGCCAGCAGCTTCCTAGCGGGAGGTCTTAATGAGCAGTTCTTC
CASSFLAGGLNEQFF
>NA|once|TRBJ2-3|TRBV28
TGTGCCAGCAGTTTTGGGCAGGTTTCAGATACGCAGTATTTT
CASSFGQVSDTQYF
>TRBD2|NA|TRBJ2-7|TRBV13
TGTGCCAGCAGCTTATCAGTAGCGGGGACCTCGGTGCAGTACTTC
CASSLSVAGTSVQYF
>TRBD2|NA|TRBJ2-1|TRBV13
TGTGCCAGCAGCCCCTTTGCGGGAGGGTACAATGAGCAGTTCTTC
CASSPFAGGYNEQFF
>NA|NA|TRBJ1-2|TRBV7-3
TGTGCCAGCAGTCCGTCTCCCAACTATGGCTACACCTTC
CASSPSPNYGYTF
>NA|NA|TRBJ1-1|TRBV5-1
TGCGCCAGCAGCTTGAGGGGTAACACTGAAGCTTTCTTT
CASSLRGNTEAFF
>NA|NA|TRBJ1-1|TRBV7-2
TGTGCCAGCAGCGCACAGGGAGTTCGCACTGAAGCTTTCTTT
CASSAQGVRTEAFF
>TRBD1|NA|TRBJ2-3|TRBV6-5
TGTGCCAGCAGTTATCGACAGGGCCAAGATACGCAGTATTTT
CASSYRQGQDTQYF
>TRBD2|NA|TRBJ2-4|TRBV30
TGTGCCTGGAGTGTCTTCGGAGCGGGATTAGCCAAAAACATTCAGTACTTC
CAWSVFGAGLAKNIQYF
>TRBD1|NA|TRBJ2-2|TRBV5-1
TGCGCCAGCAGCTTGCGAAGGACAGGGGCTTCAGGGGAGCTGTTTTTT
CASSLRRTGASGELFF
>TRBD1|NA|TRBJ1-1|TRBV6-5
TGTGCCAGCAGTGGGTTGGACAGGCCCATCAGGGCTTTCTTT
CASSGLDRPIRAFF
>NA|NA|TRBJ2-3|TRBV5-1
TGCGCCAGCAGCTTGGCCGTGGGAGTAATTGCAGATACGCAGTATTTT
CASSLAVGVIADTQYF
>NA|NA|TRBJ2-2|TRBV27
TGTGCCAGCAGTTTATTCGCTAGCAGCTACACCGGGGAGCTGTTTTTT
CASSLFASSYTGELFF
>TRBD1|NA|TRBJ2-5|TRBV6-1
TGTGCCAGCAGGCCCTTGACAGGGGGACAAGAGACCCAGTACTTC
CASRPLTGGQETQYF
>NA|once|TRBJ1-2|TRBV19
TGTGCCAGTAGTTCTAGCCCCCCGCGGGGGACCTATGGCTACACCTTC
CASSSSPPRGTYGYTF